These 5 T cell receptor beta chains originate from one sample sequenced in a study of T cells in Graves' hyperthyroidism and ophthalmopathy. RNA transcripts were the template for amplifying TCR beta CDR3 regions. RT-PCR in the first round (using the HTBI primer set) targeted the TCR CDR3. TCRdb called the multiplex PCR reads again in MiXCR, with one record for every CDR3 protein. Of around 720,000 distinct CDR3 sequences in the sample, roughly a third were seen once. Sample: blood. Every receptor here comes from a woman aged 40 to 50 with Graves' hyperthyroidism.

This sequence joins TRBV6-2 or TRBV6-3 and TRBJ2-6; either TRBD1 or TRBD2 may supply D (5 bases each). This CDR3 comprises 18 residues. Trimming took 2 bases from V and 1 from J, leaving 15 bases between them. Germline V gene lookup returns CDR1 MNHEY and CDR2 SVGEGT. This CDR3 reads CASSYGGIGSSGANVLTF. The CDR3 region has the DNA TGTGCCAGCAGTTACGGGGGAATAGGTAGTTCTGGGGCCAACGTCCTGACTTTC.

This clonotype showed up just a few times. The rearrangement uses TRBV6-5 and TRBJ1-4; D ambiguous. The CDR3 extends over 15 amino acids. V gave up 5 bases and J gave up 6 bases, with 16 bases separating them. Germline lookup yields CDR1 MNHEY and CDR2 SVGAGI. This chain's CDR3 is CASSTRGEFHEKLFF. The CDR3 nucleotides read TGTGCCAGCAGTACTCGAGGCGAATTTCATGAAAAACTGTTTTTT.

The chain carries TRBV5-1 and TRBJ2-5; no definite D call. Germline CDR1 reads SGHRS; CDR2 reads YFSETQ. Trimming stripped 2 bases from V and 5 bases from J, with 10 bases between. The CDR3 contains 13 residues. CDR3 in amino acids: CASSFGPRETQYF. The CDR3 bases are TGCGCCAGCAGCTTCGGGCCGCGGGAGACCCAGTACTTC.

Details on this clonotype: The junction and the germline gene differ at one end; a read error may be behind it. The V gene is TRBV11-2, the J gene TRBJ1-6; D uncertain. The CDR3 contains 15 residues. The germline V gene encodes CDR1 SGHAT and CDR2 FQNNGV. CDR3 amino acids: CASSQETAKGSPLHF. The CDR3 DNA sequence: TGCGCCAGCAGCCAAGAGACTGCGAAAGGTTCACCCCTCCACTTT.

About this clonotype itself: This may be a read error, as it is one base from a much larger clone. The chain joins TRBV11-2 to TRBJ2-2; D is undetermined. Trimming left V 8 bases short and J 6 bases short, with 13 bases between. The CDR3 loop spans 13 amino acids. In germline, CDR1 is SGHAT, CDR2 FQNNGV. CDR3 sequence reads: CASGPQDSGELFF. CDR3 DNA: TGTGCCAGCGGCCCCCAAGATTCCGGGGAGCTGTTTTTT.